This paragraph reports one T cell receptor beta chain. The data belong to a study of blood T cells in healthy people across ages. A second PCR of about 7 to 12 cycles used a sample-barcoded 5' primer and a J-beta primer mix. Via MiXCR, TCRdb re-called the 5' RACE reads, giving one row per CDR3 protein. The sample has roughly 1.6 million distinct CDR3 sequences; 30% to 40% are singletons. The CDR3 has 16 residues. Trimming shortened V by 2 bases and J by 4 bases, and 12 bases separated the two germline ends. Germline V gene sequence: CDR1 WSHSY, CDR2 SAAADI. This TCR came from a woman aged 25 to 45 in good health. The material sequenced was blood. V and J are TRBV10-2 and TRBJ2-6, with TRBD1 as a possible D gene (5 bases). CDR3: CASSELGLTGANVLTF. DNA for the CDR3: TGCGCCAGCAGTGAGCTGGGGCTTACGGGGGCCAACGTCCTGACTTTC.